The 7 T cell receptor beta chains below come from one sample, sequenced in a study of cytotoxic CD8 clonotypes in ibrutinib-treated CLL. Measured with immunoSEQ multiplex PCR; TCRdb has only the in-frame clones, and not every one. The sample shows about 150,000 clones, 76% of them seen only once. Here the sequenced sample was PBMCs, taken after 24 months of ibrutinib treatment. The receptors shown here come from a human donor with chronic lymphocytic leukemia.

The CDR3 loop is CATESGSSYEQYF. CDR3 coding DNA: TGTGCCACAGAGTCGGGCAGCTCCTACGAGCAGTACTTC. The chain uses TRBV28 and TRBJ2-7; D is ambiguous. Per germline, CDR1 MDHEN and CDR2 SYDVKM. The CDR3 is 13 amino acids. V was clipped by 10 bases and J by 0 bases, with 13 bases between them.

This sequence joins TRBV27 and TRBJ2-7; 11 bases align to TRBD2. The CDR3 contains 16 residues. Germline-derived CDR1 and CDR2 are MNHEY and SMNVEV (reference sequence). Trimming at V came to 6 bases and at J to 2 bases, leaving 9 bases not matched to a gene. CDR3 sequence (DNA): TGTGCCAGCAGCCCCCGAGGGACTAGCGGACCCTACGAGCAGTACTTC. Encoded protein: CASSPRGTSGPYEQYF.

In its sample, this clone was seen once. The CDR3 nucleotides read TGTGCCAGCAGAGGGACAGGGGGCATAGGTCAGCCCCAGCATTTT. Its translation is CASRGTGGIGQPQHF. The genes are TRBV6-1 and TRBJ1-5, with TRBD1 matching over 12 bases. The trim removed 6 bases at V and 6 bases at J, leaving 6 bases unmatched. Germline V gene lookup returns CDR1 MNHNS and CDR2 SASEGT. This CDR3 is 15 amino acids long.

The rearrangement uses TRBV7-9 and TRBJ1-1, with D unresolved. Trimming took 4 bases from V and 7 from J, leaving 7 bases between them. The CDR3 is 11 amino acids. The germline gives CDR1 SEHNR, CDR2 FQNEAQ (reference sequence). The CDR3 DNA follows: TGTGCCAGCAGCTCCGGAGGTGAAGCTTTCTTT. Translating gives CASSSGGEAFF.

A word on this clone: Other DNA sequences of this sample code for an identical CDR3. The chain employs TRBV5-1 and TRBJ2-3; no firm D call. Trimming pared 0 bases from V and 5 bases from J, leaving 1 base between. CDR1 is SGHRS and CDR2 is YFSETQ in the germline V gene. The CDR3 has 11 amino acids. The CDR3 protein is CASSLGDTQYF. The CDR3 DNA follows: TGCGCCAGCAGCTTGGGAGATACGCAGTATTTT.

The chain has TRBV5-1 and TRBJ2-7; a possible D gene is TRBD1 (6 bases). With 2 bases removed from V and 0 bases from J, the gap between germline ends came to 15 bases. This CDR3 contains 16 residues. Looked up from germline, CDR1 is SGHRS and CDR2 is YFSETQ. CDR3 in DNA: TGCGCCAGCAGCTTAGCGACAGGCCCCTACTCCTACGAGCAGTACTTC. This gives the protein CASSLATGPYSYEQYF.

The V call is TRBV29-1, the J call TRBJ2-2; D is undetermined. The germline V gene encodes CDR1 SQVTM and CDR2 ANQGSEA. The germline V and J ends were trimmed by 5 bases and 5 bases, with 6 bases remaining between them. The CDR3 runs 11 residues. The CDR3 loop reads CSVSGTGELFF. In DNA, the CDR3 is TGCAGCGTTTCTGGGACCGGGGAGCTGTTTTTT.